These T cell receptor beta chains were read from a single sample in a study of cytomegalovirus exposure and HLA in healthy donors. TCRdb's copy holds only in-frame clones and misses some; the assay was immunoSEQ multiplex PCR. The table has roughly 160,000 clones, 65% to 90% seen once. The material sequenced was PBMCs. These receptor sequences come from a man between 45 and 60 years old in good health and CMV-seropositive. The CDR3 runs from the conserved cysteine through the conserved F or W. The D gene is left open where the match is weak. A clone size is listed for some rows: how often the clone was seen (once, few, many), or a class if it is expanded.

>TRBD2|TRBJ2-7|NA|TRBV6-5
TGTGCCAGCAGGGGGGGGGAGGGAGTTAACTACGAGCAGTACTTC
CASRGGEGVNYEQYF
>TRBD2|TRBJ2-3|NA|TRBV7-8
TGTGCCAGCAGCCGGAGGAGGTCGGCGGGGGGGGTCACAGATACGCAGTATTTT
CASSRRRSAGGVTDTQYF
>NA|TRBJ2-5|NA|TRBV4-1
TGCGCCAGCAGCCACTCGACTAGTATCCAAGAGACCCAGTACTTC
CASSHSTSIQETQYF
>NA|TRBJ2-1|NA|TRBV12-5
TGTGCTAGTGGCCGTACTAGTTACAATGAGCAGTTCTTC
CASGRTSYNEQFF
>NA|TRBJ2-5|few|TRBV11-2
TGTGCCAGCAGCTCCGCAGGGGATGGAGAGACCCAGTACTTC
CASSSAGDGETQYF
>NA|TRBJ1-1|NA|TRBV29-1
TGCAGCGTTCCGGACAAGAACACTGAAGCTTTCTTT
CSVPDKNTEAFF
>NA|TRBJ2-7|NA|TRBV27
TGTGCCACGGGGATAACCCACGAGCAGTACTTC
CATGITHEQYF
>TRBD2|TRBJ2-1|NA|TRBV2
TGTGCCAGCAGTGACGTAGCGGGAGGACAAAGATTAGAGCAGTTCTTC
CASSDVAGGQRLEQFF
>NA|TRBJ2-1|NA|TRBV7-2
TGTGCCAGCAGCTCCCGCCCAGGGAATGAGCAGTTCTTC
CASSSRPGNEQFF
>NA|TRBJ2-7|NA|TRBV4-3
TGCGCCAGCAGCCAGGCCCTTAGTGGAGACGAGCAGTACTTC
CASSQALSGDEQYF
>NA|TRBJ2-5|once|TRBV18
TGTGCCAGCTCTCCGACTCAAGCCGAGACCCAGTACTTC
CASSPTQAETQYF
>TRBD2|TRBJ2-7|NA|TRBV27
TGTGCCAGCAACCAGGCGACTAGCGGGGACTCCTACGAGCAGTACTTC
CASNQATSGDSYEQYF
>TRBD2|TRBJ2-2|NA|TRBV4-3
TGCGCCAGCAGCCAAGGGGGGGGGACCGGGGAGCTGTTTTTT
CASSQGGGTGELFF
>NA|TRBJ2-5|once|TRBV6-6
TGTGCCAGCAGGCTTGGAGGGGTCCAGGAGACCCAGTACTTC
CASRLGGVQETQYF
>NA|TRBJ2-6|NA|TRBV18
TGTGCCAGCTCATGGGACACTGGGGCCAACGTCCTGACTTTC
CASSWDTGANVLTF
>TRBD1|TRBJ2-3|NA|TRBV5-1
TGCGCCAGCAGCCAGAGGGGACAGAGCCCAGATACGCAGTATTTT
CASSQRGQSPDTQYF
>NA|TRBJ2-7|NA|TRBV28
TGTGCCAGCAGTTTCTTCGCGGGGTACAGGCAGTACTTC
CASSFFAGYRQYF
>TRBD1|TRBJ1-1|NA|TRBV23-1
TGCGCCAGCAGTCAAAGGGGGCTTACTGAAGCTTTCTTT
CASSQRGLTEAFF
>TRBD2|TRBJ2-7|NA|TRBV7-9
TGTGCCAGCAGGGGGGGGAGTGCCTACGAGCAGTACTTC
CASRGGSAYEQYF
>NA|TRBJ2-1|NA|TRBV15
TGTGCCACCAGCGGAGTCGGGTCCCACAATGAGCAGTTCTTC
CATSGVGSHNEQFF
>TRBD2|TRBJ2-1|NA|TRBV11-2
TGTGCCAGCAGTTACTCCGGGGGGGATGAGCAGTTCTTC
CASSYSGGDEQFF
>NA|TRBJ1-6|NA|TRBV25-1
TGTGCCAGCAGTGCATACAGGGATAATTCACCCCTCCACTTT
CASSAYRDNSPLHF
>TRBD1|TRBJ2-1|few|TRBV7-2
TGTGCCAGCAGCTTAGCGGGACAGCGGCCGTTGGATGAGCAGTTCTTC
CASSLAGQRPLDEQFF
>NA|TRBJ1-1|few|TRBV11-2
TGTGCCAGCAGCTTACAGGGGCGGACTGAAGCTTTCTTT
CASSLQGRTEAFF
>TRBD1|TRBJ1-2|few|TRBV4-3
TGCGCCAGCAGCCATCCGGGACAGGGGGCGGATGGCTACACCTTC
CASSHPGQGADGYTF
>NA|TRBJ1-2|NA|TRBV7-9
TGTGCCAGCAGCTTGGGGCGGGGCTACACCTTC
CASSLGRGYTF
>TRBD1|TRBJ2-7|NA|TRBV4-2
TGTGCCAGCAGCCAGATGGCCGGGACAGGGGGGTCCTACGAGCAGTACTTC
CASSQMAGTGGSYEQYF
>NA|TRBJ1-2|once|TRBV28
TGTGCCAGCAGAACAGGGAACTATGGCTACACCTTC
CASRTGNYGYTF
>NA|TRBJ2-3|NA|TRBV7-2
TGTGCCAGCAGCTTAGCGGGGGGGCCCGCAGATACGCAGTATTTT
CASSLAGGPADTQYF
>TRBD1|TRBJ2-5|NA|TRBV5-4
TGTGCCAGCAGCCCCTTTGACAGGGTCCAAGAGACCCAGTACTTC
CASSPFDRVQETQYF
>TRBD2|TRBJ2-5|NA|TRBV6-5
TGTGCCAGCAGTTACTCAGGCCTCGGGGAGGGGGAGACCCAGTACTTC
CASSYSGLGEGETQYF
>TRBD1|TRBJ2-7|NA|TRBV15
TGTGCCACCAGCACCGACAGGGTTTCGCACGAGCAGTACTTC
CATSTDRVSHEQYF
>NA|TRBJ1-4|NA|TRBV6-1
TGTGCCAGCAGTGAAGCTCGCCTGAGAGGTGAAAAACTGTTTTTT
CASSEARLRGEKLFF